The entry below describes one TCR beta chain. This sample stems from a study of blood T cell repertoires in COVID-19. About the research overall: COVID-19 samples from acute and convalescent phases originated in the United States, Italy and Spain. T cells, B-cell-depleted T cells, or PBMCs supplied cDNA or gDNA.

As handled by the study authors: Amplification with reference gene primers provided the estimates of nucleated cell counts. Profiled with immunoSEQ multiplex PCR; TCRdb holds only in-frame clones, not every one. Clone size and the V and J calls come from that table; the DNA yielded D and trimming. The sample holds some 32,000 clones, 80% to 90% seen once. The CDR3 length is 13 residues. J gave up 2 bases and V 8 bases, and 3 bases lay outside the gene matches. Germline values: CDR1 MNHEY, CDR2 SVGAGI. V is TRBV6-5 and J is TRBJ1-3, with 7 bases fitting TRBD1. The source material was peripheral blood. The TCR comes from a human donor in a cohort sampled during active COVID-19. CDR3 in amino acids: CASAQGPGNTIYF. For the CDR3, the DNA is TGTGCCAGCGCACAGGGGCCTGGAAACACCATATATTTT.